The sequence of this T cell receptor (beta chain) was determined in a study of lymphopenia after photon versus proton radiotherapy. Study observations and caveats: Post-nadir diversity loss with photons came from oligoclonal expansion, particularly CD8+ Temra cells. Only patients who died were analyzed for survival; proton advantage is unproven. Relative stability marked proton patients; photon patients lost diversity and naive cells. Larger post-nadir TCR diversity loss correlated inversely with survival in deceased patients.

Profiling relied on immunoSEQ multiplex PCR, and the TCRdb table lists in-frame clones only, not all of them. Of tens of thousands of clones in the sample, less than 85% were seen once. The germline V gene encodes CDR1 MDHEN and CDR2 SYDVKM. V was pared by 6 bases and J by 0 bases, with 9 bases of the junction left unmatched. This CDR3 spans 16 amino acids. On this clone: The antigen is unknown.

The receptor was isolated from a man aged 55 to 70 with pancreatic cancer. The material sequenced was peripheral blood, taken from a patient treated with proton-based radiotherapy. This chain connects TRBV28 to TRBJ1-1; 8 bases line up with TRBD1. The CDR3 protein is CASRERTGFLNTEAFF. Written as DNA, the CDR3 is TGTGCCAGCAGAGAAAGGACAGGGTTTCTGAACACTGAAGCTTTCTTT.